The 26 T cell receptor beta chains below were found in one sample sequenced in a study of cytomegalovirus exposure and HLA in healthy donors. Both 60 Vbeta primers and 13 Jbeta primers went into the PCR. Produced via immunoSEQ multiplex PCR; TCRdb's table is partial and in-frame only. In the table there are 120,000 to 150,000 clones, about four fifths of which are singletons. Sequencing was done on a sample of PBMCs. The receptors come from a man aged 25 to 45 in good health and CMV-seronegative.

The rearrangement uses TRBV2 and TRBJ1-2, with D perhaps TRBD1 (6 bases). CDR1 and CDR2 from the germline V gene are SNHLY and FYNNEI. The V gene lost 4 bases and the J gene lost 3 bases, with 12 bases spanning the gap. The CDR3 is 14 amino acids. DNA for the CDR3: TGTGCCAGCAGTGGACAGGCCAGTTACTATGGCTACACCTTC. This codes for CASSGQASYYGYTF.

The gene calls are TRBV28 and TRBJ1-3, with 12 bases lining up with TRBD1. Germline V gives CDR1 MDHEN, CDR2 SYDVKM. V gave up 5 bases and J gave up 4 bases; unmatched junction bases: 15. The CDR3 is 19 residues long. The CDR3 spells CASSTRDRGPETSGNTIYF. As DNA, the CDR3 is TGTGCCAGCAGTACCCGGGACAGGGGGCCGGAGACGTCGGGAAACACCATATATTTT.

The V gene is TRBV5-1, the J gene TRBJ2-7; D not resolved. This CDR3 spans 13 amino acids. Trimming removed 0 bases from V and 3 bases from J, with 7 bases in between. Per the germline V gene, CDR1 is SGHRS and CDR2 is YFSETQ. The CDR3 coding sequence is TGCGCCAGCAGCTTGGAACGGTACTACGAGCAGTACTTC. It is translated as CASSLERYYEQYF. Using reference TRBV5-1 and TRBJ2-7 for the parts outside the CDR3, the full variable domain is KAGVTQTPRYLIKTRGQQVTLSCSPISGHRSVSWYQQTPGQGLQFLFEYFSETQRNKGNFPGRFSGRQFSNSRSEMNVSTLELGDSALYLCASSLERYYEQYFGPGTRLTVT.

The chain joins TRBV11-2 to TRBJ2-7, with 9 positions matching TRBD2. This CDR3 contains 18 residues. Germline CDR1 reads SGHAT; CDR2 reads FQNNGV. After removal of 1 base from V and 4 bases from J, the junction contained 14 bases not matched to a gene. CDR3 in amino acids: CASSLGLRSVAGVYEQYF. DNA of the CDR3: TGTGCCAGCAGCTTAGGGTTGCGGTCGGTAGCGGGAGTTTACGAGCAGTACTTC.

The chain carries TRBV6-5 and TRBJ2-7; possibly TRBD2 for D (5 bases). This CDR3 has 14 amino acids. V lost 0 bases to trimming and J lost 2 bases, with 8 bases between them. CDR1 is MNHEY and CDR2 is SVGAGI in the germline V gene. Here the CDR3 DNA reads TGTGCCAGCAGTTACTCGGAGGTAACCTACGAGCAGTACTTC. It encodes CASSYSEVTYEQYF.

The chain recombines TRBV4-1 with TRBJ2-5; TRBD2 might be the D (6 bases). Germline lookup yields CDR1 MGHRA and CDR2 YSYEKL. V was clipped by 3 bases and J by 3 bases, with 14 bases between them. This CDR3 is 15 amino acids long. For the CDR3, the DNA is TGCGCCAGCAGCCATGAGACTAGGGGCGAAGAGACCCAGTACTTC. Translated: CASSHETRGEETQYF.

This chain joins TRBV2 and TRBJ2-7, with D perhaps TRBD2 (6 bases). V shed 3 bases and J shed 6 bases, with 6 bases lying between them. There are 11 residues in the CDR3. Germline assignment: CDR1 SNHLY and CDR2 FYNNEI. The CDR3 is CASSEGGEQYF. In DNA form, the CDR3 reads TGTGCCAGCAGTGAGGGGGGCGAGCAGTACTTC.

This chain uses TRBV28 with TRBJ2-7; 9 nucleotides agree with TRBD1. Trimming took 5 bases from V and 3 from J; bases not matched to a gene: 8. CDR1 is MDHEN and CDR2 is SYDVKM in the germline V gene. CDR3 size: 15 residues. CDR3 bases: TGTGCCAGCAGTCCACAAGGGACAGGGAGCTACGAGCAGTACTTC. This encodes CASSPQGTGSYEQYF. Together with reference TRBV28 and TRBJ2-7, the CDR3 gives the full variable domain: DVKVTQSSRYLVKRTGEKVFLECVQDMDHENMFWYRQDPGLGLRLIYFSYDVKMKEKGDIPEGYSVSREKKERFSLILESASTNQTSMYLCASSPQGTGSYEQYFGPGTRLTVT.

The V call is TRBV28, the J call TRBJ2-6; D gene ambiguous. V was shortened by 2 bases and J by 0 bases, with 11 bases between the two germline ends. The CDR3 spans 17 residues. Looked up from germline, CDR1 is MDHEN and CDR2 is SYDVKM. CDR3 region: CASSLPSSSSGANVLTF. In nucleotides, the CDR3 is TGTGCCAGCAGTTTACCATCTTCTAGCTCTGGGGCCAACGTCCTGACTTTC.

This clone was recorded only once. Here the CDR3 DNA reads TGCAGCGTTGACTCTCAGGGGAGCTCCTACGAGCAGTACTTC. Its protein product is CSVDSQGSSYEQYF. The chain uses TRBV29-1 and TRBJ2-7; weak D call: TRBD1 (6 bases). The V and J ends lost 3 bases and 0 bases respectively, with 12 bases between them. Germline V gene sequence: CDR1 SQVTM, CDR2 ANQGSEA. The CDR3 contains 14 residues.

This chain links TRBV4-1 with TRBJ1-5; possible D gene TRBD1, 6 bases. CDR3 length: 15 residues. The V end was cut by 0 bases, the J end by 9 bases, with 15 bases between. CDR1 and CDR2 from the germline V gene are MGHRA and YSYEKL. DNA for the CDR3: TGCGCCAGCAGCCAAGAGGGCACAGGGCCGGGGCCCCAGCATTTT. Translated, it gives CASSQEGTGPGPQHF.

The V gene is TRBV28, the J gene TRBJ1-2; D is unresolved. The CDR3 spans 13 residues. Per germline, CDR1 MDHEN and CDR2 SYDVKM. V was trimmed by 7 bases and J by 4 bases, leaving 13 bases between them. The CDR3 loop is CASTPGGGYGYTF. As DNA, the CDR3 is TGTGCCAGCACCCCGGGCGGAGGCTATGGCTACACCTTC.

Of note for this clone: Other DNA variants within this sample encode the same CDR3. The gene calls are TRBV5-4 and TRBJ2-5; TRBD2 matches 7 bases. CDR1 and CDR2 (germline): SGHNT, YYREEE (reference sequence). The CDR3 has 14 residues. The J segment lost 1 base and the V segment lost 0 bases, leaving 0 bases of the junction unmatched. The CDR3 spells CASSLGGGQETQYF. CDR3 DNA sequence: TGTGCCAGCAGCTTGGGCGGGGGCCAAGAGACCCAGTACTTC.

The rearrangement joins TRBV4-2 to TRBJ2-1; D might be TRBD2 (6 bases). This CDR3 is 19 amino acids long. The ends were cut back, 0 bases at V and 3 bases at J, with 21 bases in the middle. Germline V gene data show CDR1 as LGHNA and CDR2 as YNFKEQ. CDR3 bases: TGTGCCAGCAGCCAAGAATTGTGGCCGGGGGAGATTCTCTACAATGAGCAGTTCTTC. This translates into CASSQELWPGEILYNEQFF.

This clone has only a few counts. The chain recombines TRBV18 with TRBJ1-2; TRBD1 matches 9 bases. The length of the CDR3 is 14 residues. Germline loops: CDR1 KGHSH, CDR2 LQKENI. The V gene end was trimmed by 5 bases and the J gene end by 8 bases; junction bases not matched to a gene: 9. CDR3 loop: CASSSTGGVLGYTF. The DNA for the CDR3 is TGTGCCAGCTCAAGCACAGGGGGCGTCTTAGGCTACACCTTC.

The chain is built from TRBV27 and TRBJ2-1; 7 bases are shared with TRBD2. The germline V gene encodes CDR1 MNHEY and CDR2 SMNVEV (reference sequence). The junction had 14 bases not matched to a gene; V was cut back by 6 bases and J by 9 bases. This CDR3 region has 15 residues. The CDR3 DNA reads TGTGCCAGCAGCCTCCTGGGGGGAGGGCCGAGTGAGCAGTTCTTC. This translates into CASSLLGGGPSEQFF.

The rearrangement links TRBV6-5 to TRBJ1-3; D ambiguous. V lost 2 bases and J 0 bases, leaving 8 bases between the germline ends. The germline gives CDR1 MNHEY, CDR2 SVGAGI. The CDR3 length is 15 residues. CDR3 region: CASSYDSSSGNTIYF. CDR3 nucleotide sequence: TGTGCCAGCAGTTACGACTCGAGCTCTGGAAACACCATATATTTT.

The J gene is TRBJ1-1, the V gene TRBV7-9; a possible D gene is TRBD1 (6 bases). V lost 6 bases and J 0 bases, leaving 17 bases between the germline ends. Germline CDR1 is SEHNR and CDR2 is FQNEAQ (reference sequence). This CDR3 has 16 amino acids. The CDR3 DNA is TGTGCCAGCAGTCTCCCCCGGACAGCTCTGAACACTGAAGCTTTCTTT. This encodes CASSLPRTALNTEAFF.

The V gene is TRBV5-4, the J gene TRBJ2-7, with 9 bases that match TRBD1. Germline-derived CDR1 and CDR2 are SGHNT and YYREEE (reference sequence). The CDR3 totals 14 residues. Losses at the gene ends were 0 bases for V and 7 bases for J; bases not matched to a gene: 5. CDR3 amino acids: CASSLEQGAREQYF. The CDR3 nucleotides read TGTGCCAGCAGCTTGGAACAGGGGGCAAGGGAGCAGTACTTC.

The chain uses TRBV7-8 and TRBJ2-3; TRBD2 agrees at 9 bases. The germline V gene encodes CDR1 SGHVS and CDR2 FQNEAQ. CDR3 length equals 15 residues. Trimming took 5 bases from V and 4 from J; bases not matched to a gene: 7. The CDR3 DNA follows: TGTGCCAGCAGCCACGGGACTAGCTTTGCAGATACGCAGTATTTT. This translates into CASSHGTSFADTQYF.

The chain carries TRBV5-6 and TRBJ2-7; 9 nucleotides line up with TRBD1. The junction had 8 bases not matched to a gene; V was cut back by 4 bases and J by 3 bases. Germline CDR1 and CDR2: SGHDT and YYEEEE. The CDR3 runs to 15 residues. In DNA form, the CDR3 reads TGTGCCAGCAGCGTCGTGGGACAGGGATTCTACGAGCAGTACTTC. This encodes CASSVVGQGFYEQYF.

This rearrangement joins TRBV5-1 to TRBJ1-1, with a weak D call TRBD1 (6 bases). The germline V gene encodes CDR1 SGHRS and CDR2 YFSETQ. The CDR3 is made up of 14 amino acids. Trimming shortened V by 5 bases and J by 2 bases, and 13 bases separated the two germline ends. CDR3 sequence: CASRQTGPNTEAFF. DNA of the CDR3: TGCGCCAGCAGGCAGACAGGACCCAACACTGAAGCTTTCTTT. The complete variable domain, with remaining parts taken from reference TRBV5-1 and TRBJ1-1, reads KAGVTQTPRYLIKTRGQQVTLSCSPISGHRSVSWYQQTPGQGLQFLFEYFSETQRNKGNFPGRFSGRQFSNSRSEMNVSTLELGDSALYLCASRQTGPNTEAFFGQGTRLTVV.

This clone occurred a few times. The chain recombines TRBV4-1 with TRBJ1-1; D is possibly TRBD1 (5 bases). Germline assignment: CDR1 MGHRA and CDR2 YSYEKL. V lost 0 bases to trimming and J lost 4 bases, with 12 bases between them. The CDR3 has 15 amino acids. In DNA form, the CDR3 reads TGCGCCAGCAGCCAAGATTCGGGGGTATTCACTGAAGCTTTCTTT. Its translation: CASSQDSGVFTEAFF.

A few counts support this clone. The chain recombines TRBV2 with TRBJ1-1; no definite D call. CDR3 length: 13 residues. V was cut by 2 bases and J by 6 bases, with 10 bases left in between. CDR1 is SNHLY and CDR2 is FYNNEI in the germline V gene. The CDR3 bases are TGTGCCAGCAGTGAACTCAGGTCAGCTGAAGCTTTCTTT. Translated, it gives CASSELRSAEAFF.

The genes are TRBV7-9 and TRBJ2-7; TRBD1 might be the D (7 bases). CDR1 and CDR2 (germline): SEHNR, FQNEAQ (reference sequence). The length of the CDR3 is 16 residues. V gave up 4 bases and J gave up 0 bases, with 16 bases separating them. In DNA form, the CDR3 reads TGTGCCAGCAGCTCCTCAGGGGGGAGGTTCTCCTACGAGCAGTACTTC. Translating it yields CASSSSGGRFSYEQYF. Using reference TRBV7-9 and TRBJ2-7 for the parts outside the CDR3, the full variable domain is DTGVSQNPRHKITKRGQNVTFRCDPISEHNRLYWYRQTLGQGPEFLTYFQNEAQLEKSRLLSDRFSAERPKGSFSTLEIQRTEQGDSAMYLCASSSSGGRFSYEQYFGPGTRLTVT.

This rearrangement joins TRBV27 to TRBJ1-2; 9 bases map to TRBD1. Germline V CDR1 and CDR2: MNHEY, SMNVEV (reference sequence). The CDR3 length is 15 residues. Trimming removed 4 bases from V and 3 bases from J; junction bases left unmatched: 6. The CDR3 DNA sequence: TGTGCCAGCAGTTCGACAGGGGGTGACGACTATGGCTACACCTTC. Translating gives CASSSTGGDDYGYTF.